Shown below are 9 T cell receptor beta chains from a single sample sequenced in a study of T cell responses to AZD1222 COVID-19 vaccine. Profiled with immunoSEQ multiplex PCR; TCRdb holds only in-frame clones, not every one. Among under 200,000 clones listed, 90% to 95% were seen once. Sequenced material: peripheral blood, taken on day 0 of AZD1222 vaccination. The source of these receptors is an adult in good health.

This chain joins TRBV6-4 and TRBJ2-1; the D gene could be TRBD1 or TRBD2 (5 bases each). V lost 6 bases to trimming and J lost 4 bases, with 10 bases between them. The CDR3 totals 13 residues. The germline V gene encodes CDR1 MRHNA and CDR2 SNTAGT. The CDR3 loop reads CASSPGAYNEQFF. The DNA for the CDR3 is TGTGCCAGCAGCCCCGGGGCATACAATGAGCAGTTCTTC.

About this clone: Different DNA sequences within this sample yield the same CDR3. The chain recombines TRBV5-4 with TRBJ2-3; D not resolved. Germline loops: CDR1 SGHNT, CDR2 YYREEE (reference sequence). The CDR3 covers 13 residues. V dropped 4 bases and J dropped 0 bases, with 6 bases sitting between them. This CDR3 is CASSPTSTDTQYF. CDR3 coding DNA: TGTGCCAGCAGCCCGACTAGCACAGATACGCAGTATTTT.

The chain combines TRBV11-2 with TRBJ2-7, with 10 bases matching TRBD1. The germline gives CDR1 SGHAT, CDR2 FQNNGV. J gave up 4 bases and V 4 bases, and 4 bases lay outside the gene matches. This CDR3 region has 14 residues. Here the CDR3 reads CASSSPGQGYEQYF. The CDR3 DNA sequence: TGTGCCAGCAGCTCTCCGGGACAGGGGTACGAGCAGTACTTC.

The chain employs TRBV6-4 and TRBJ1-2; TRBD1 might be the D (6 bases). V lost 2 bases and J 6 bases, leaving 13 bases between the germline ends. The CDR3 runs to 14 residues. Germline CDR1 MRHNA, CDR2 SNTAGT. DNA of the CDR3: TGTGCCAGCAGTGACGTGGCTAGGGGGAATGGCTACACCTTC. Amino acids: CASSDVARGNGYTF.

The chain is built from TRBV4-1 and TRBJ2-6, with 9 bases aligning to TRBD1. Germline V gene data show CDR1 as MGHRA and CDR2 as YSYEKL. CDR3 length: 21 amino acids. The trim removed 4 bases at V and 0 bases at J, leaving 16 bases unmatched. The CDR3 sequence: CASSPRRARGTGSSGANVLTF. The CDR3 nucleotides read TGCGCCAGCAGCCCCCGTAGGGCTAGGGGGACAGGGAGCTCTGGGGCCAACGTCCTGACTTTC.

The chain combines TRBV11-2 with TRBJ2-6, with TRBD1 as a possible D gene (6 bases). Germline CDR1 reads SGHAT; CDR2 reads FQNNGV. V was pared by 6 bases and J by 4 bases, with 13 bases between. This CDR3 region has 15 residues. CDR3: CASSSQGSGANVLTF. The CDR3, as DNA: TGTGCCAGCAGTTCCCAGGGGTCCGGGGCCAACGTCCTGACTTTC. Complete variable domain (other parts from reference TRBV11-2 and TRBJ2-6): EAGVAQSPRYKIIEKRQSVAFWCNPISGHATLYWYQQILGQGPKLLIQFQNNGVVDDSQLPKDRFSAERLKGVDSTLKIQPAKLEDSAVYLCASSSQGSGANVLTFGAGSRLTVL.

V and J are TRBV6-5 and TRBJ2-7; D ambiguous. The CDR3 is 13 amino acids. The V end was cut by 2 bases, the J end by 2 bases, with 7 bases between. The germline V gene has CDR1 MNHEY and CDR2 SVGAGI. CDR3 in amino acids: CASSYGQTYEQYF. CDR3 nucleotides: TGTGCCAGCAGTTACGGGCAGACCTACGAGCAGTACTTC.

This chain connects TRBV4-2 to TRBJ1-3, with TRBD1 as a possible D gene (5 bases). The CDR3 is 16 amino acids. Trimming stripped 2 bases from V and 8 bases from J, with 19 bases between. Germline V gene sequence: CDR1 LGHNA, CDR2 YNFKEQ. Here the CDR3 reads CASSQWGAGLVDTIYF. CDR3 in DNA: TGTGCCAGCAGCCAATGGGGCGCGGGTCTGGTAGACACCATATATTTT.

This chain connects TRBV6-1 to TRBJ1-2; possible D gene TRBD1, 5 bases. The V and J ends lost 1 base and 2 bases respectively, with 11 bases between them. Germline CDR1 is MNHNS and CDR2 is SASEGT. The CDR3 covers 15 residues. The CDR3 nucleotides read TGTGCCAGCAGTGAAGTTGGGACGGTGAACTATGGCTACACCTTC. This translates into CASSEVGTVNYGYTF.